This T cell receptor beta chain was recovered during a study of T cells after yellow fever vaccination (dated by TCRdb to about 2019). Describing the broader study: Libraries from fractions with low cell numbers were prepared with the SMART-Seq v4 Ultra Low Input RNA kit. To follow T-cell clones before and after both primary and booster YFV17D yellow fever vaccination, bulk TCR alpha and beta repertoires underwent longitudinal sequencing. Two healthy male donors, one aged 18 to 29 and one aged 30 to 40 years, were included in the cohort. Blood was collected at multiple timepoints before and after primary and secondary immunization, and bulk PBMC replicates and cell subsets were isolated. Broader findings and caveats from the paper: Most clones expanded after primary vaccination (96% of CD4 and roughly 90% of CD8) were re-detected after the booster, suggesting that broad memory maintenance occurred. A small share of clonotypes occurred in both CD4 and CD8 compartments, likely arising from convergent recombination. The secondary T-cell response was found to be weaker but faster than the primary response, with a peak reached on day 5 rather than on day 15. Computational filtering was required because FACS-sorted repertoires could contain abundant contaminating clonotypes from the bulk population. The study included only two donors, which limits how far the findings can be generalized.

This specimen's treatment or condition label, interpreted: live attenuated yellow fever vaccine strain. A standard Ficoll-Paque protocol was used to isolate PBMCs from peripheral blood. CD4 and CD8 T-cell fractions were isolated with Dynabeads CD4 and CD8 positive selection kits. TriZol was used to extract RNA from bulk PBMCs, CD4 and CD8 fractions, and dextramer-positive and dextramer-negative fractions. The germline V gene (reference sequence) yields DFQATT for CDR1 and SNEGSKA for CDR2. Between the V and J ends, shortened by 1 base and 2 bases respectively, the junction contains 5 bases. The CDR3 numbers 13 residues from cysteine through phenylalanine. Only CDR3 DNA remains: 39 bases, in frame from the first base. The sample holds a few counts of this clonotype. Its antigen is still unknown. No base qualities exist here, and no much larger clone lies one base off it. Synthesis of TCR cDNA relied on 5'RACE template switching, a step that introduced a universal primer site along with unique molecular identifiers. cDNA synthesis was primed from both the TCR alpha and TCR beta constant segments. Two PCR steps were used to amplify libraries, with sample barcodes and sequencing adapters being added in the second step. Sequencing of libraries was performed on Illumina HiSeq 2500 (2x100 bp) or NovaSeq (2x150 bp). Per the original workflow: MIGEC handled demultiplexing of reads and collapsing into UMI consensus sequences, while MiXCR performed V(D)J alignment. Using edgeR on replicate PBMC samples, clonotypes were called vaccine-responding if FDR was below 0.01 and the log2 fold change was above 5 up to day 15. Bulk clonotypes were assigned CD4 or CD8 identity according to which sequenced CD4 or CD8 repertoire held them at higher abundance. The public reads were reprocessed in TCRdb via fastp at Q25 and MiXCR, keeping in-frame beta chains. Merged by CDR3 protein, the rows form single entries marked with the most common genes and DNA. What appears here as the V and J calls and clone size reflects TCRdb's work, not the paper's. This sample has roughly 240,000 distinct CDR3 sequences in its table, and 5.5% to 8.5% of those were observed once. Approximately 0.99% of the sample is held by the ten biggest clonotypes.

The rearranged segments are TRBV20-1 and TRBJ2-2, with no reliable assignment of the D segment. The sample was CD4+ T cells sorted from PBMCs, taken on the day of the yellow fever booster vaccination. The TCR comes from a man between 25 and 39 years old who received the YFV17D yellow fever vaccine. The nucleotide sequence reads TGCAGTGCTAGAGGGGAAAACACCGGGGAGCTGTTTTTT. It translates as CSARGENTGELFF.